A selection of T cell receptor beta chains follows, all from one sample in a study of blood T cell repertoires in COVID-19. TCRdb's table, derived via immunoSEQ multiplex PCR, lists solely in-frame clones and lacks some. The data contain 95,000 to 110,000 clones, about 90% of them singletons. Sequenced input: peripheral blood. The source of these receptors is a human donor in a cohort sampled during active COVID-19. Both conserved end residues are trimmed from each CDR3.

V	J	CDR3
TRBV2	TRBJ1-4	ASSDVGSTNEKLF
TRBV6-5	TRBJ2-2	ASRFESGELF
TRBV18	TRBJ1-1	ASSPLPGNTEAF
TRBV11-2	TRBJ1-1	ASSTGDSGWSTEAF
TRBV12-3/TRBV12-4	TRBJ1-2	ASSLTGRGYT
TRBV28	TRBJ2-1	ASSLYGSPGGPSSYNEQF
TRBV19	TRBJ1-4	ASSKGTGVMWAYEKLF
TRBV3-1/TRBV3-2	TRBJ1-6	ASSQDGGQGGNSPLH
TRBV4-1	TRBJ2-7	ASSQERLSYEQY
TRBV5-4	TRBJ1-2	ASSLGSKGQNYGYT
TRBV2	TRBJ2-7	ASSEKWGPYEQY
TRBV21-1	TRBJ1-2	ASSKEGDRSYGYT
TRBV19	TRBJ1-4	ASSIRGDYEKLF
TRBV7-8	TRBJ2-7	ASSSPGQGAYEQY
TRBV29-1	TRBJ2-3	SGGTSSTDTQY
TRBV28	TRBJ2-1	ASSQTVSSYNEQF
TRBV6-6	TRBJ2-4	ASTPEAGENIQY
TRBV7-6	TRBJ1-5	ASSHSTGMGNQPQH
TRBV2	TRBJ2-2	ASSETGTSGELF
TRBV2	TRBJ2-2	ASTDRGEGELF
TRBV3-1/TRBV3-2	TRBJ1-2	ASSQDRTYGYT
TRBV6-5	TRBJ1-1	ASRRGTGWANEAF
TRBV11-3	TRBJ2-4	ASSSGQVENIQY
TRBV4-1	TRBJ2-3	ASSRWASGSTDTQY
TRBV19	TRBJ1-6	ASSIFGQSSYNSPLH
TRBV14	TRBJ1-2	ASSQEMDSSYGYT
TRBV5-1	TRBJ1-2	ASSPSGGEGYT
TRBV11-2	TRBJ1-5	ASSQKQGDQPQH
TRBV14	TRBJ2-3	ASSRTISSTDTQY
TRBV7-9	TRBJ2-1	ASSSGILSYNEQF
TRBV6-2/TRBV6-3	TRBJ2-1	ASSSLLDTTYNEQF
TRBV24-1	TRBJ2-3	ATSDHTTSGSTDTQY
TRBV19	TRBJ2-1	ASSIVAVLNEQF